This T cell receptor beta chain was profiled in a study of identical twins. General observations from the study: Out-of-frame beta sequences exhibited a weaker degree of excess twin sharing.

This clonotype occurred many times. Its target is not known. V was shortened by 3 bases and J by 4 bases, with 7 bases between the two germline ends. The CDR3 is 13 amino acids. TCRdb itself ran the 5' RACE reads through MiXCR, one entry per CDR3 protein. The sample includes some 900,000 distinct CDR3 sequences, about 12% of them seen just once. This sample was shared with a second study, whose subject was yellow fever vaccine responses in identical twins.

This chain joins TRBV12-3 or TRBV12-4 and TRBJ2-1, with no clear D. This TCR came from a woman under 30 in good health. The specimen sequenced was PBMCs. The CDR3 region has the DNA TGTGCCAGCAGTTTTTTGGGATACAATGAGCAGTTCTTC. Protein product: CASSFLGYNEQFF.